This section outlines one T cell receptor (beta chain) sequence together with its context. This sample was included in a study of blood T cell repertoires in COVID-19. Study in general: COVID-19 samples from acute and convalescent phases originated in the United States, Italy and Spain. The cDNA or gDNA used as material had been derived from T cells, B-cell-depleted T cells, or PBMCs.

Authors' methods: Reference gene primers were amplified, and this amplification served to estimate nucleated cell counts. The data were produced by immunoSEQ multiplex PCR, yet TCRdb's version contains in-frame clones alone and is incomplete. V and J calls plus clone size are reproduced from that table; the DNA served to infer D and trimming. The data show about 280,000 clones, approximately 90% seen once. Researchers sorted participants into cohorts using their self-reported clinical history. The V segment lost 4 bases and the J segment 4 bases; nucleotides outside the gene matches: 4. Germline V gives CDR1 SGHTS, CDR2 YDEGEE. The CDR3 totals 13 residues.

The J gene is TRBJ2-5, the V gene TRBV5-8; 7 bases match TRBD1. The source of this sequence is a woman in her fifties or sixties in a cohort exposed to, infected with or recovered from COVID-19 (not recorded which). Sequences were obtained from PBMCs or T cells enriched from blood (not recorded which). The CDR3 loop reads CASSPGGRETQYF. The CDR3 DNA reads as TGTGCCAGCAGCCCAGGGGGAAGAGAGACCCAGTACTTC.